This entry lists 7 T cell receptor beta chains sequenced from one sample in a study of sequential checkpoint blockade in melanoma. Sequenced by immunoSEQ multiplex PCR; TCRdb stores in-frame clones only, minus some. The table has under 20,000 clones, 70% to 80% seen once. Indicated treatment: randomized to nivolumab then ipilimumab (arm A) or the reverse (arm B). Sequenced here: CD8+ T cells sorted from blood (inferred from file names), sampled from a patient given nivolumab and ipilimumab in sequence. These TCRs come from a human donor with melanoma.

This clone was counted only a few times. CDR3 DNA sequence: TGTGCCACCAGCAAACAGGGGTATGGAAACACCATATATTTT. Residues: CATSKQGYGNTIYF. The V call is TRBV15, the J call TRBJ1-3; 7 bases fit TRBD1. The CDR3 is 14 amino acids. CDR1 and CDR2 (germline): LNHNV, YYDKDF (reference sequence). V trimming: 4 bases; J trimming: 3 bases; junction bases outside the gene matches: 3.

This clone was observed at least ten times. The junction shows a germline mismatch at one end, possibly a read error. The V gene is TRBV6-4, the J gene TRBJ1-5, with 7 nucleotides matching TRBD1. Germline CDR1 MRHNA, CDR2 SNTAGT. The CDR3 spans 15 residues. The CDR3 region is CASSYSIQGNQPQHF. The DNA for the CDR3 is TGTGCCAGCAGTTACTCGATACAGGGGAATCAGCCCCAGCATTTT.

The chain links TRBV7-9 to TRBJ2-5; TRBD2 matches 8 bases. The J call is uncertain, as TRBJ2-7 better fits the DNA end. The length of the CDR3 is 14 residues. Germline CDR1 SEHNR, CDR2 FQNEAQ (reference sequence). The CDR3 region has the DNA TGTGCCAGCAGCTCGGGAGGGGACCCCTACGAGCAGTACTTC. It yields the protein CASSSGGDPYEQYF.

The V call is TRBV19, the J call TRBJ2-7; a weak D match, TRBD2 (6 bases). The V end was cut by 0 bases, the J end by 3 bases, with 6 bases between. The germline V gene encodes CDR1 LNHDA and CDR2 SQIVND (reference sequence). CDR3 length: 13 residues. CDR3 DNA sequence: TGTGCCAGTAGTATAGAGGAGGGCTACGAGCAGTACTTC. It codes for CASSIEEGYEQYF.

The rearrangement uses TRBV5-1 and TRBJ2-7, with TRBD1 matching 8 bases. CDR1 is SGHRS and CDR2 is YFSETQ in the germline V gene. The V segment lost 4 bases and the J segment 5 bases; nucleotides outside the gene matches: 8. This CDR3 is built from 14 residues. The CDR3 region is CASSPDRVENEQYF. As DNA, the CDR3 is TGCGCCAGCAGCCCGGACAGGGTGGAGAACGAGCAGTACTTC.

The V call is TRBV7-2, the J call TRBJ2-7; no clear D. The CDR3 runs to 15 residues. Deletions cut 1 base from V and 6 bases from J, with 16 bases between. Germline V gene sequence: CDR1 SGHTA, CDR2 FQGNSA. In DNA, the CDR3 is TGTGCCAGCAGCTTAGAAGCGCCCAAAGAGTTCGAGCAGTACTTC. Its protein is CASSLEAPKEFEQYF. The whole variable domain, filled in from reference TRBV7-2 and TRBJ2-7, reads GAGVSQSPSNKVTEKGKDVELRCDPISGHTALYWYRQSLGQGLEFLIYFQGNSAPDKSGLPSDRFSAERTGGSVSTLTIQRTQQEDSAVYLCASSLEAPKEFEQYFGPGTRLTVT.

The chain combines TRBV6-6 with TRBJ1-2, with a tentative D call TRBD1 (6 bases). The CDR3 spans 14 residues. V lost 2 bases, J lost 2 bases, and 9 bases lay in between. From germline, CDR1 is MNHNY and CDR2 SVGAGI (reference sequence). Written as DNA, the CDR3 is TGTGCCAGCAGTTACGTAAGGGGGAACTATGGCTACACCTTC. Residues: CASSYVRGNYGYTF.